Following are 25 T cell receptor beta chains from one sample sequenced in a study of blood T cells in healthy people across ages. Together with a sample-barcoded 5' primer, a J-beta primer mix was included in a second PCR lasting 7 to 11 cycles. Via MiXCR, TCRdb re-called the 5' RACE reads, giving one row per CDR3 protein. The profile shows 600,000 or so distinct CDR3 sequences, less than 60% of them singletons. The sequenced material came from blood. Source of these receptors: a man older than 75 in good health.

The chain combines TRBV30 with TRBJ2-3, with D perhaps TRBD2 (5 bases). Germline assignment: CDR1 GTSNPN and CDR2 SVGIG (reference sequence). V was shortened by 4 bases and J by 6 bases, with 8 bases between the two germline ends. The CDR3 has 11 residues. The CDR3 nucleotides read TGTGCCTGGACCTCGGGGGATACGCAGTATTTT. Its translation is CAWTSGDTQYF.

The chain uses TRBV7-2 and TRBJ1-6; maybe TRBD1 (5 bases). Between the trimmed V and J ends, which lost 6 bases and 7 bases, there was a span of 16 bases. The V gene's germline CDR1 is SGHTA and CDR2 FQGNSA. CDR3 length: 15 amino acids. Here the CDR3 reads CASRLETGGNSPLHF. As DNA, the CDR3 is TGTGCCAGCAGGCTCGAAACAGGTGGCAATTCACCCCTCCACTTT.

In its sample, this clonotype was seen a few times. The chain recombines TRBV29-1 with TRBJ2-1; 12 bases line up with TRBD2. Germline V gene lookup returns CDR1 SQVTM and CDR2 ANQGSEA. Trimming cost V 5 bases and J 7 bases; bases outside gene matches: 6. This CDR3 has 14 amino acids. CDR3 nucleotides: TGCAGCGTTCCAACTAGCGGGAGGTATAATGAGCAGTTCTTC. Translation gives CSVPTSGRYNEQFF.

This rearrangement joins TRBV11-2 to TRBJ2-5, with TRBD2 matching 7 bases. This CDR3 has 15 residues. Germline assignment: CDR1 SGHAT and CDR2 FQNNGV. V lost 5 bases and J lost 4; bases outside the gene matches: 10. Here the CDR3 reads CASSLHPGGRETQYF. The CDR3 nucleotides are TGTGCCAGCAGCCTACACCCGGGGGGACGAGAGACCCAGTACTTC.

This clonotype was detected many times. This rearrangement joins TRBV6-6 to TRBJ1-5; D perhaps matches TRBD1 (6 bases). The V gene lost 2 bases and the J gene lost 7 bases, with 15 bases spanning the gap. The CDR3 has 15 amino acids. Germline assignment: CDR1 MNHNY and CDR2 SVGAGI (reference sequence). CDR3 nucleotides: TGTGCCAGCAGTTACGCGGAGGCAGGGGAACAGCCCCAGCATTTT. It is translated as CASSYAEAGEQPQHF.

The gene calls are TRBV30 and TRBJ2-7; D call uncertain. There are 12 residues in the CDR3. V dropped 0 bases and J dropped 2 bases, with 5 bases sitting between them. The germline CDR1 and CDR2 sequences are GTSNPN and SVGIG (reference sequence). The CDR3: CAWSVLAYEQYF. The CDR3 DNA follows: TGTGCCTGGAGTGTGCTCGCCTACGAGCAGTACTTC.

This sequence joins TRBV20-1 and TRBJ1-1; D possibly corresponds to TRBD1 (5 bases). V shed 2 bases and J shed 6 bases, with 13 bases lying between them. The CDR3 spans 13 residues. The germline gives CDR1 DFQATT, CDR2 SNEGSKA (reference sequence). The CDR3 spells CSARRVRESEAFF. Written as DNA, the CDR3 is TGCAGTGCTAGAAGAGTCAGGGAATCTGAAGCTTTCTTT.

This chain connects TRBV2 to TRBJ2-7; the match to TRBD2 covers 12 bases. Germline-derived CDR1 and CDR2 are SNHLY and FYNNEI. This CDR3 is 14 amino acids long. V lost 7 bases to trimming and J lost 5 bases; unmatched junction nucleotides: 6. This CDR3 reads CASTLAGGSDEQYF. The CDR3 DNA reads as TGTGCCAGCACGCTAGCGGGGGGGTCGGACGAGCAGTACTTC.

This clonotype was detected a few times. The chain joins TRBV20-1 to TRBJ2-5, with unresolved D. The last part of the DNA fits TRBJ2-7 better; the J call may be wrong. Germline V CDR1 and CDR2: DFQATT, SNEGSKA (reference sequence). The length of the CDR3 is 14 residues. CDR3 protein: CSARDDAGPYEQYF. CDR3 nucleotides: TGCAGTGCTAGAGATGATGCCGGGCCCTACGAGCAGTACTTC.

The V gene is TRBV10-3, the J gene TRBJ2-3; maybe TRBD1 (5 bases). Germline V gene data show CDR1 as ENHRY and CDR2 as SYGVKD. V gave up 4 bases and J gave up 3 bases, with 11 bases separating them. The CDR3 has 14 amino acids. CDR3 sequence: CAISAGQGTDTQYF. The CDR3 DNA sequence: TGTGCCATCAGTGCGGGCCAGGGAACAGATACGCAGTATTTT.

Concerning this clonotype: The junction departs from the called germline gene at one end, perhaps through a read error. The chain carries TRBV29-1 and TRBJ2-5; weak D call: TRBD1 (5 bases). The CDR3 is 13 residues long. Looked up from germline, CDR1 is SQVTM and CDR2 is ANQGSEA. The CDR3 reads CSVEVWGQEAQYF. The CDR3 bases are TGCAGCGTTGAAGTATGGGGCCAAGAGGCCCAGTACTTC. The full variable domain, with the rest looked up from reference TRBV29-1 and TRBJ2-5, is SAVISQKPSRDICQRGTSLTIQCQVDSQVTMMFWYRQQPGQSLTLIATANQGSEATYESGFVIDKFPISRPNLTFSTLTVSNMSPEDSSIYLCSVEVWGQEAQYFGPGTRLLVL.

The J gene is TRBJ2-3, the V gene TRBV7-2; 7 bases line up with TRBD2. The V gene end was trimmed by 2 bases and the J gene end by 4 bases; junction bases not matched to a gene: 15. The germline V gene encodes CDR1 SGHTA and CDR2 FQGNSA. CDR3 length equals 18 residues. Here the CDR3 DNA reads TGTGCCAGCAGCTTACGTATTGGGAGCGGGATTGGGGCAGATACGCAGTATTTT. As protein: CASSLRIGSGIGADTQYF.

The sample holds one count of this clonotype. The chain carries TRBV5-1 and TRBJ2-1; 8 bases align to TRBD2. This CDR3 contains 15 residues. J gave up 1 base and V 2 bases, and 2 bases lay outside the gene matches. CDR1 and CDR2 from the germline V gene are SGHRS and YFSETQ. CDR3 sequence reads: CASSFGGVSYNEQFF. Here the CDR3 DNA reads TGCGCCAGCAGCTTCGGGGGGGTGTCCTACAATGAGCAGTTCTTC.

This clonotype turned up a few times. In DNA, the CDR3 is TGCGCCAGCAGCCAACTTACAGGGAGAGGGTACAATGAGCAGTTCTTC. It is translated as CASSQLTGRGYNEQFF. The rearrangement links TRBV4-3 to TRBJ2-1; weak D call: TRBD1 (6 bases). The germline gives CDR1 LGHNA, CDR2 YSLEER. CDR3 length: 16 amino acids. V lost 2 bases to trimming and J lost 4 bases, with 15 bases between them.

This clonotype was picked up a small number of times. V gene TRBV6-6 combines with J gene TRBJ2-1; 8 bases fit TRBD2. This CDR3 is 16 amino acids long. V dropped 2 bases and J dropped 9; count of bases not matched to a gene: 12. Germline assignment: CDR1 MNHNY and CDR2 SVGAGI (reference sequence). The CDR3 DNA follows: TGTGCCAGCAGTTACCCGGGACGAGCGGGAGACCGTGAGCAGTTCTTC. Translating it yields CASSYPGRAGDREQFF.

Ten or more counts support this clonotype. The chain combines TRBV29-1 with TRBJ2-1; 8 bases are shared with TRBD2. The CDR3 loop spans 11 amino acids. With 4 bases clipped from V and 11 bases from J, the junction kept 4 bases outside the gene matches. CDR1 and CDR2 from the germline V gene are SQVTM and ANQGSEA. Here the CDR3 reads CSVGTSQQQFF. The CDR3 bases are TGCAGCGTTGGGACTAGCCAGCAGCAGTTCTTC.

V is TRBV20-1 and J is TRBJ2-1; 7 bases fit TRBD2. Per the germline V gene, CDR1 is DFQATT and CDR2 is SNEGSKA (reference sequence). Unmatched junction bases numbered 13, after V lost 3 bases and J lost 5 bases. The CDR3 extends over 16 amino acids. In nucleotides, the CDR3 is TGCAGTGCTAGGGGCCGGGTCCGCGGGAGCGACAATGAGCAGTTCTTC. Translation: CSARGRVRGSDNEQFF.

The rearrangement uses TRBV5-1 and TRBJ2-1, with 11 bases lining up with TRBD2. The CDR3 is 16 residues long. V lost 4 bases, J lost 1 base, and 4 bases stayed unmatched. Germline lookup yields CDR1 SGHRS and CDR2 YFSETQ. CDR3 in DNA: TGCGCCAGCAGCGCGACTAGCGGGGCGTCCTACAATGAGCAGTTCTTC. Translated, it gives CASSATSGASYNEQFF.

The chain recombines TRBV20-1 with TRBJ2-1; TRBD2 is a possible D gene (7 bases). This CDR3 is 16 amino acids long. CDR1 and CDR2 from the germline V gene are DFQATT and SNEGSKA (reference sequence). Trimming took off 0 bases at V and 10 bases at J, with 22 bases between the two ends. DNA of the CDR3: TGCAGTGCTAGAGACCTACTAGGCGGGGGCCTCCGAGAGCAGTTCTTC. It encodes CSARDLLGGGLREQFF.

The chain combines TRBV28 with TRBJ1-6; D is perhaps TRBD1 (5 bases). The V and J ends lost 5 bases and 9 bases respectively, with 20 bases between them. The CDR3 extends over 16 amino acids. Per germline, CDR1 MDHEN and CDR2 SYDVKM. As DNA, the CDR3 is TGTGCCAGCAGTCCGCCACGACAGAGCCCGCCTTCACCCCTCCACTTT. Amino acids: CASSPPRQSPPSPLHF.

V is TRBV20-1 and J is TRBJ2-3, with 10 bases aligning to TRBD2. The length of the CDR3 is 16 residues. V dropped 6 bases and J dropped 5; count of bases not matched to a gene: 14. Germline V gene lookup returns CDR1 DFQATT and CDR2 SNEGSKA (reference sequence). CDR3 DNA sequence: TGCAGTGCCCTCGGGGGGCTAGCGGGAGCAATAGATACGCAGTATTTT. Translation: CSALGGLAGAIDTQYF.

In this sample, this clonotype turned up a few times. The CDR3 region is CSARMGQTMNTEAFF. The CDR3 nucleotides read TGCAGTGCTAGGATGGGACAGACGATGAACACTGAAGCTTTCTTT. The gene calls are TRBV20-1 and TRBJ1-1; 7 bases map to TRBD1. V lost 3 bases, J lost 0 bases, and 7 bases stayed unmatched. Per the germline V gene, CDR1 is DFQATT and CDR2 is SNEGSKA (reference sequence). CDR3 length: 15 residues.

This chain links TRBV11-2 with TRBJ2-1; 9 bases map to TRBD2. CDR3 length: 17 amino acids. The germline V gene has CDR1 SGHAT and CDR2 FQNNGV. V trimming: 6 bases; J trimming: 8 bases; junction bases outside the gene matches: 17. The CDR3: CASRSRGSGGRVDEQFF. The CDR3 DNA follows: TGTGCCAGCAGGTCCAGGGGTAGCGGGGGCCGGGTGGATGAGCAGTTCTTC.

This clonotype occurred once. DNA of the CDR3: TGTGCCAGCAGCCAAACCGCAAATCAGCCCCAGCATTTT. Translated, it gives CASSQTANQPQHF. This chain links TRBV3-1 with TRBJ1-5; no clear D. V gave up 2 bases and J gave up 4 bases, with 6 bases separating them. The CDR3 sequence is 13 residues long. Looked up from germline, CDR1 is LGHDT and CDR2 is YNNKEL (reference sequence). The full variable domain, in which reference TRBV3-1 and TRBJ1-5 provide the parts outside the CDR3, is DTAVSQTPKYLVTQMGNDKSIKCEQNLGHDTMYWYKQDSKKFLKIMFSYNNKELIINETVPNRFSPKSPDKAHLNLHINSLELGDSAVYFCASSQTANQPQHFGDGTRLSIL.

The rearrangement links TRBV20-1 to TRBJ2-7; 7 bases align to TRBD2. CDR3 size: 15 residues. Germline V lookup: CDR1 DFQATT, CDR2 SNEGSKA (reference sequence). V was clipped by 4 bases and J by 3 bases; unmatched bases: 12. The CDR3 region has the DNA TGCAGTGCTACTCCCAGCGGGGACCCTAACTACGAGCAGTACTTC. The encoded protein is CSATPSGDPNYEQYF.